Below are 28 T cell receptor beta chains sequenced from a single sample in a study of regulatory T cells in long-lasting Graves disease. The authors built TCR beta libraries using iRepertoire HTBI primers and Arm-PCR of CDR3 regions. MiXCR was run by TCRdb on the multiplex PCR reads, yielding one entry per CDR3 protein. The table shows roughly 400,000 distinct CDR3 sequences, with approximately 15% occurring only once. Stated time point: newly diagnosed GD, antithyroid drugs for less than 3 months. The TCR library was made from RNA that had been extracted from PBMCs in TRIzol. The data were also submitted as part of a second study, on T cells in Graves' hyperthyroidism and ophthalmopathy.

The sequencing used peripheral blood mononuclear cells (PBMCs), collected at new diagnosis, from a patient treated with antithyroid drugs. All receptors come from a woman aged 40 to 50 with Graves disease.

This clonotype was seen repeatedly, ten times or more. The rearrangement links TRBV5-1 to TRBJ2-5, with TRBD1 identical over 8 bases. The CDR3 runs to 14 residues. J was trimmed by 5 bases and V by 4 bases; bases with no gene match: 7. Germline lookup yields CDR1 SGHRS and CDR2 YFSETQ. The CDR3 loop is CASSGQTGDETQYF. CDR3 nucleotide sequence: TGCGCCAGCAGCGGGCAGACAGGGGACGAGACCCAGTACTTC.

This clonotype was seen many times. J is TRBJ2-5 and V is TRBV20-1; D unclear. Germline V CDR1 and CDR2: DFQATT, SNEGSKA (reference sequence). Trimming pared 6 bases from V and 2 bases from J, leaving 19 bases between. CDR3 length: 15 amino acids. CDR3 region: CSAHTSGSAQETQYF. The CDR3 DNA sequence: TGCAGTGCCCACACGTCGGGCAGCGCTCAAGAGACCCAGTACTTC.

This clonotype was detected ten times or more. The chain is built from TRBV11-2 and TRBJ2-2; 8 bases line up with TRBD2. After removal of 5 bases from V and 9 bases from J, the junction contained 11 bases not matched to a gene. The CDR3 is 15 residues long. Per germline, CDR1 SGHAT and CDR2 FQNNGV. In DNA, the CDR3 is TGTGCCAGCAGCGCCCCGGTAGCGGGACTCCGGGAGCTGTTTTTT. It encodes CASSAPVAGLRELFF.

This clonotype was picked up many times. This chain joins TRBV27 and TRBJ2-7; D gene unclear. This CDR3 has 15 amino acids. V lost 0 bases to trimming and J lost 3 bases, with 12 bases between them. In germline, CDR1 is MNHEY, CDR2 SMNVEV (reference sequence). CDR3 DNA sequence: TGTGCCAGCAGTTTATCGGCTCTCCCCGGCTACGAGCAGTACTTC. Translating it yields CASSLSALPGYEQYF.

This clonotype was seen only a few times. V usage is TRBV4-2 and J usage is TRBJ2-5; 14 bases agree with TRBD2. This CDR3 has 18 amino acids. Germline-derived CDR1 and CDR2 are LGHNA and YNFKEQ. V lost 1 base to trimming and J lost 5 bases; unmatched junction nucleotides: 9. Here the CDR3 reads CASSQGAGLAGDVETQYF. The CDR3 DNA follows: TGTGCCAGCAGCCAAGGGGCGGGACTAGCGGGAGACGTGGAGACCCAGTACTTC.

The chain combines TRBV9 with TRBJ2-7, with D perhaps TRBD1 or TRBD2 (5 bases each). Germline V gene lookup returns CDR1 SGDLS and CDR2 YYNGEE. The germline V and J ends were trimmed by 3 bases and 2 bases, with 15 bases remaining between them. There are 15 residues in the CDR3. CDR3 sequence reads: CASSGGQQGPYEQYF. DNA for the CDR3: TGTGCCAGCAGCGGCGGGCAGCAGGGTCCCTACGAGCAGTACTTC.

This chain connects TRBV19 to TRBJ2-3; a possible D gene is TRBD2 (5 bases). V gave up 4 bases and J gave up 5 bases, with 10 bases separating them. Germline V gene sequence: CDR1 LNHDA, CDR2 SQIVND (reference sequence). The CDR3 totals 13 residues. CDR3: CASSKARGDTQYF. The DNA of the CDR3 is TGTGCCAGTAGTAAAGCTCGGGGAGATACGCAGTATTTT.

This clonotype has ten or more counts. The chain joins TRBV6-2 or TRBV6-3 to TRBJ2-2; D call uncertain. V lost 0 bases, J lost 3 bases, and 14 bases lay in between. Germline CDR1 reads MNHEY; CDR2 reads SVGEGT. The CDR3 covers 17 residues. The CDR3 nucleotides are TGTGCCAGCAGTTACTCGATCGGCAAGGATTACACCGGGGAGCTGTTTTTT. Its protein product is CASSYSIGKDYTGELFF.

This clonotype was seen many times. V gene TRBV15 combines with J gene TRBJ2-2; no clear D. CDR1 is LNHNV, CDR2 YYDKDF, per germline (reference sequence). The CDR3 length is 14 residues. V lost 0 bases and J lost 4, with 6 bases in between. CDR3 sequence: CATSRDPGTGELFF. The CDR3, as DNA: TGTGCCACCAGCAGAGATCCCGGCACCGGGGAGCTGTTTTTT.

This clonotype has more than one count but fewer than ten. V is TRBV9 and J is TRBJ2-7; 7 nucleotides match TRBD1. V was clipped by 0 bases and J by 0 bases; unmatched bases: 0. Germline CDR1 reads SGDLS; CDR2 reads YYNGEE. The CDR3 is 14 residues long. CDR3 region: CASSVGDSSYEQYF. CDR3 DNA: TGTGCCAGCAGCGTAGGGGACAGCTCCTACGAGCAGTACTTC.

This clonotype was observed at least ten times. This chain connects TRBV12-3 or TRBV12-4 to TRBJ1-5; weak D call: TRBD1 (5 bases). CDR3 length: 16 residues. The V gene lost 3 bases and the J gene lost 2 bases, with 14 bases spanning the gap. This chain's CDR3 is CASSFEGEIRNQPQHF. In nucleotides, the CDR3 is TGTGCCAGCAGTTTCGAAGGGGAGATACGCAATCAGCCCCAGCATTTT.

In this sample, this clonotype turned up many times. The chain employs TRBV6-2 or TRBV6-3 and TRBJ2-1, with TRBD2 identical over 7 bases. Trimming took 5 bases from V and 4 from J; bases not matched to a gene: 2. The CDR3 has 13 residues. Germline CDR1 MNHEY, CDR2 SVGEGT. CDR3 DNA: TGTGCCAGCAGTACCGGGAGGTACAATGAGCAGTTCTTC. Its translation: CASSTGRYNEQFF.

This clonotype was counted ten times or more. J is TRBJ2-5 and V is TRBV19; D not certain. Germline CDR1 is LNHDA and CDR2 is SQIVND (reference sequence). The CDR3 is made up of 14 amino acids. Trimming shortened V by 4 bases and J by 1 base, and 10 bases separated the two germline ends. CDR3 sequence: CASSTRYSQETQYF. In DNA form, the CDR3 reads TGTGCCAGTAGTACCCGCTACAGCCAAGAGACCCAGTACTTC.

The chain links TRBV18 to TRBJ2-5, with D unclear. This CDR3 contains 15 residues. Germline CDR1 KGHSH, CDR2 LQKENI. With 3 bases removed from V and 0 bases from J, the gap between germline ends came to 11 bases. The CDR3 region is CASSPSDGNQETQYF. In DNA, the CDR3 is TGTGCCAGCTCACCTTCCGACGGTAACCAAGAGACCCAGTACTTC.

This clonotype has just a few counts. This chain joins TRBV15 and TRBJ1-1; unclear D gene. Germline V gene lookup returns CDR1 LNHNV and CDR2 YYDKDF (reference sequence). This CDR3 has 13 amino acids. The V end lost 2 bases, the J end lost 1 base, and 5 bases lay between the germline ends. CDR3 region: CATSRQRNTEAFF. CDR3 nucleotide sequence: TGTGCCACCAGCAGACAGCGGAACACTGAAGCTTTCTTT.

The genes are TRBV19 and TRBJ1-6; the D gene is possibly TRBD1 (5 bases). Trimming took 2 bases from V and 5 from J, leaving 16 bases between them. The CDR3 is made up of 17 amino acids. Germline V gene data show CDR1 as LNHDA and CDR2 as SQIVND (reference sequence). The DNA for the CDR3 is TGTGCCAGTAGTATACTTTGGGGCCGGAGGAATAATTCACCCCTCCACTTT. Protein sequence: CASSILWGRRNNSPLHF.

The chain combines TRBV19 with TRBJ1-2; D is uncertain. Germline CDR1 and CDR2: LNHDA and SQIVND (reference sequence). The germline V and J ends were trimmed by 5 bases and 2 bases, with 15 bases remaining between them. The CDR3 is 15 amino acids. CDR3 sequence: CASSVNPPVNYGYTF. Written as DNA, the CDR3 is TGTGCCAGTAGTGTCAACCCACCAGTCAACTATGGCTACACCTTC.

This chain links TRBV11-2 with TRBJ1-2, with D possibly being TRBD1 (6 bases). V lost 5 bases and J 2 bases, leaving 15 bases between the germline ends. The CDR3 has 15 residues. Germline V gene lookup returns CDR1 SGHAT and CDR2 FQNNGV. This CDR3 is CASSVTAGANYGYTF. For the CDR3, the DNA is TGTGCCAGCAGCGTCACCGCGGGGGCCAACTATGGCTACACCTTC.

This clonotype was seen at least ten times. V usage is TRBV20-1 and J usage is TRBJ1-2, with TRBD1 identical over 7 bases. CDR1 DFQATT and CDR2 SNEGSKA come from the germline V gene (reference sequence). This CDR3 is built from 13 residues. The J segment lost 5 bases and the V segment lost 2 bases, leaving 5 bases of the junction unmatched. CDR3 DNA: TGCAGTGCTAGACAGGGGGTGGAGTATGGCTACACCTTC. This codes for CSARQGVEYGYTF.

This clonotype was seen ten or more times. The chain has TRBV18 and TRBJ2-3; 8 bases agree with TRBD1. Germline V lookup: CDR1 KGHSH, CDR2 LQKENI. This CDR3 spans 17 amino acids. Trimming at V came to 0 bases and at J to 0 bases, leaving 5 bases not matched to a gene. In DNA form, the CDR3 reads TGTGCCAGCTCACCACCCCGACAGGGGCCGAGCACAGATACGCAGTATTTT. Amino acid sequence: CASSPPRQGPSTDTQYF.

The table lists this clonotype with many counts. The rearrangement joins TRBV28 to TRBJ1-1; D gene ambiguous. The length of the CDR3 is 14 residues. V dropped 2 bases and J dropped 5 bases, with 12 bases sitting between them. The germline CDR1 and CDR2 sequences are MDHEN and SYDVKM. The CDR3 nucleotides read TGTGCCAGCAGTTTAAACTATGGAGGGACTGAAGCTTTCTTT. Its translation is CASSLNYGGTEAFF.

This clonotype was seen a handful of times. The genes are TRBV29-1 and TRBJ2-1; tentatively, D is TRBD1 or TRBD2 (5 bases each). The CDR3 spans 8 residues. Germline CDR1 is SQVTM and CDR2 is ANQGSEA. Trimming left V 8 bases short and J 15 bases short, with 11 bases between. CDR3 DNA sequence: TGCAGCACCTCGGGGCCGTTCTTC. Protein product: CSTSGPFF.

This clonotype occurred many times. V usage is TRBV28 and J usage is TRBJ2-1; 10 bases fit TRBD2. In germline, CDR1 is MDHEN, CDR2 SYDVKM. The CDR3 length is 16 residues. The J segment lost 5 bases and the V segment lost 2 bases, leaving 6 bases of the junction unmatched. The CDR3 spells CASSLQALAGDNEQFF. Here the CDR3 DNA reads TGTGCCAGCAGTTTACAAGCGCTAGCGGGAGACAATGAGCAGTTCTTC.

The rearrangement joins TRBV19 to TRBJ1-1; perhaps TRBD1 as D (5 bases). Trimming left V 5 bases short and J 7 bases short, with 11 bases between. The CDR3 runs to 12 residues. Germline V gene lookup returns CDR1 LNHDA and CDR2 SQIVND (reference sequence). CDR3 sequence reads: CASSRGRVEAFF. The CDR3, as DNA: TGTGCCAGTAGTCGTGGCAGGGTTGAAGCTTTCTTT.

V usage is TRBV9 and J usage is TRBJ2-7; TRBD2 matches 11 bases. Germline V gives CDR1 SGDLS, CDR2 YYNGEE. V trimming: 5 bases; J trimming: 5 bases; junction bases outside the gene matches: 18. The CDR3 runs 18 residues. As DNA, the CDR3 is TGTGCCAGCAGTAACCAAATAGCGGGAGGGCCCTCTAGGGACGAGCAGTACTTC. It is translated as CASSNQIAGGPSRDEQYF.

Ten or more counts support this clonotype. The chain carries TRBV6-1 and TRBJ1-5; 10 bases align to TRBD1. The CDR3 runs 18 residues. The trim removed 7 bases at V and 0 bases at J, leaving 12 bases unmatched. In germline, CDR1 is MNHNS, CDR2 SASEGT. The DNA for the CDR3 is TGTGCCAGCACCTCAGCGGGGACAGGGGCCCCTAGCAATCAGCCCCAGCATTTT. Its protein product is CASTSAGTGAPSNQPQHF.

V usage is TRBV5-1 and J usage is TRBJ2-7, with D possibly TRBD2 on 5 matching bases. V was pared by 2 bases and J by 1 base, with 13 bases between. This CDR3 comprises 15 residues. The germline gives CDR1 SGHRS, CDR2 YFSETQ. The CDR3 spells CASSFSENPSYEQYF. In DNA, the CDR3 is TGCGCCAGCAGCTTTAGCGAAAACCCTTCCTACGAGCAGTACTTC.

This clonotype has at least ten counts. The chain employs TRBV3-1 and TRBJ2-5; possibly TRBD1 or TRBD2 for D (5 bases each). Germline V gives CDR1 LGHDT, CDR2 YNNKEL (reference sequence). V gave up 1 base and J gave up 1 base, with 10 bases separating them. The CDR3 consists of 15 residues. Written as DNA, the CDR3 is TGTGCCAGCAGCCAAGGACTCGGGGCCCAAGAGACCCAGTACTTC. Its protein product is CASSQGLGAQETQYF.